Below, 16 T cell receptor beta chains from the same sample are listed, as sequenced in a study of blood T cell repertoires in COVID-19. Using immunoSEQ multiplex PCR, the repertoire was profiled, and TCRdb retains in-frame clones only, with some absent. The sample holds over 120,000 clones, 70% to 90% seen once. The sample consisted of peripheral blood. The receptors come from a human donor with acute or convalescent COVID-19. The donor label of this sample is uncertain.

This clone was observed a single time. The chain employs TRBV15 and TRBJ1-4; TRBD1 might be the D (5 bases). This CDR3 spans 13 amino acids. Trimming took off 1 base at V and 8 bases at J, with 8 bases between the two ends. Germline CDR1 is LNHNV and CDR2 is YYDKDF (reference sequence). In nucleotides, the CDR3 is TGTGCCACCAGCAGAGGACAGAGGGAAAAACTGTTTTTT. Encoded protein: CATSRGQREKLFF.

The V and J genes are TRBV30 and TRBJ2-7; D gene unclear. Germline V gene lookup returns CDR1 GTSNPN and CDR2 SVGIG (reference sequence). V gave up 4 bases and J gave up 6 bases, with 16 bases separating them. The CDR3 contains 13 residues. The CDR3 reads CAWKSAGIGEQYF. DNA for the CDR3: TGTGCCTGGAAATCGGCAGGTATAGGCGAGCAGTACTTC.

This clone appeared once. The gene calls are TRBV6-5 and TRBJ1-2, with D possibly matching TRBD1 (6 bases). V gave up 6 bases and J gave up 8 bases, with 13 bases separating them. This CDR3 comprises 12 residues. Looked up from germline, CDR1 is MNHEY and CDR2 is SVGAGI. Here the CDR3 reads CASRDPGDGYTF. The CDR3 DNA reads TGTGCCAGCAGGGATCCAGGGGACGGCTACACCTTC.

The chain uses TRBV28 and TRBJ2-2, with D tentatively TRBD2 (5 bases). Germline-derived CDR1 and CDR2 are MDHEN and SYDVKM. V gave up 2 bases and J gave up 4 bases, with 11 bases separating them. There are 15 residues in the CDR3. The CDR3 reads CASSLTSGVTGELFF. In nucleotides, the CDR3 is TGTGCCAGCAGTTTAACCTCCGGGGTCACCGGGGAGCTGTTTTTT.

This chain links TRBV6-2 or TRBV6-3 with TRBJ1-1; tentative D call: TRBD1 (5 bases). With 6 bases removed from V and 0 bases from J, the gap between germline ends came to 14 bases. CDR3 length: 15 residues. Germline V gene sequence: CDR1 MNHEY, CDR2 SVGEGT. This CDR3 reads CASSNSGAVNTEAFF. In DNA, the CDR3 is TGTGCCAGCAGCAATAGCGGGGCAGTGAACACTGAAGCTTTCTTT.

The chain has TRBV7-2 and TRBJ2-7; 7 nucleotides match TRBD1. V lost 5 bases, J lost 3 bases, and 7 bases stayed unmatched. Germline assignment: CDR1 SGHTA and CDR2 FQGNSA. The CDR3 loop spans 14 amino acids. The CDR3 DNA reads TGTGCCAGCAGCGTCGGGACAGAGATCTACGAGCAGTACTTC. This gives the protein CASSVGTEIYEQYF.

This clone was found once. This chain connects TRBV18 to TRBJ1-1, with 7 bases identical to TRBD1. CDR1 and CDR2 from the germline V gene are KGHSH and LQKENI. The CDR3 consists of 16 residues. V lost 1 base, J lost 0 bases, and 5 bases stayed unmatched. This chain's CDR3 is CASSPLQTGMNTEAFF. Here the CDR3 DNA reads TGTGCCAGCTCACCACTCCAGACAGGGATGAACACTGAAGCTTTCTTT.

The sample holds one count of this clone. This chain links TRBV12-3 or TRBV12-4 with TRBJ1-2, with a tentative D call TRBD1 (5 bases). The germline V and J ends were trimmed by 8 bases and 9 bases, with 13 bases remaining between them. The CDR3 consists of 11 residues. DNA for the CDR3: TGTGCCAGCCAAACAGGCCGGCGCTACACCTTC. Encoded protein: CASQTGRRYTF.

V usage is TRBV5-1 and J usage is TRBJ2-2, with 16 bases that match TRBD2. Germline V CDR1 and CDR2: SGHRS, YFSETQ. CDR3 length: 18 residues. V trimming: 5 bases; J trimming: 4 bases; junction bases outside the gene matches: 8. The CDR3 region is CASRRGLAGGPGTGELFF. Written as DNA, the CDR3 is TGCGCCAGCAGAAGGGGACTAGCGGGGGGGCCCGGCACCGGGGAGCTGTTTTTT.

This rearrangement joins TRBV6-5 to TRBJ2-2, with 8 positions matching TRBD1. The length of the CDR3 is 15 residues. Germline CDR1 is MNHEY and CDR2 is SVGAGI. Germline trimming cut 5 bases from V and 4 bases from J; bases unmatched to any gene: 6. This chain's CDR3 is CASSLRDRTTGELFF. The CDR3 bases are TGTGCCAGCAGTCTCCGGGACAGGACCACCGGGGAGCTGTTTTTT.

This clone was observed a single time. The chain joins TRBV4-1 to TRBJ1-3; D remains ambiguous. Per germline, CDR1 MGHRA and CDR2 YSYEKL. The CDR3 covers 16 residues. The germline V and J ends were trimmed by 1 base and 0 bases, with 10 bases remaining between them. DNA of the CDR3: TGCGCCAGCAGCCAAGGTGGACTGATCTCTGGAAACACCATATATTTT. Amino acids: CASSQGGLISGNTIYF.

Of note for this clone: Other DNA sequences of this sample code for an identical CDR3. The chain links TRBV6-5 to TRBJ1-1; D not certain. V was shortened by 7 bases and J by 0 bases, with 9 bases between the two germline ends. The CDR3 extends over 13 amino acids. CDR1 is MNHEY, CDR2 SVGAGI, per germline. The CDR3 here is CASTAGLNTEAFF. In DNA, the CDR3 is TGTGCCAGCACGGCGGGGTTGAACACTGAAGCTTTCTTT.

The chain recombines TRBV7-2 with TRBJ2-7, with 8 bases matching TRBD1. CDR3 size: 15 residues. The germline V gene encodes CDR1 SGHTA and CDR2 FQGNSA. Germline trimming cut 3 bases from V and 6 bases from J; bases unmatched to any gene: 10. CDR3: CASSLGSGRGPEQYF. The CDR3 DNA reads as TGTGCCAGCAGCTTGGGCAGCGGCAGGGGGCCCGAGCAGTACTTC.

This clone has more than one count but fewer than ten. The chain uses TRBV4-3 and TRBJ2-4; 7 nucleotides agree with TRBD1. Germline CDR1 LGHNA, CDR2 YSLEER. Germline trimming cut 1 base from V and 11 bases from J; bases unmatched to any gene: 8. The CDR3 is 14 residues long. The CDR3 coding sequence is TGCGCCAGCAGCCAAGGGACCGTACAGGGGTTTCAGTACTTC. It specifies CASSQGTVQGFQYF.

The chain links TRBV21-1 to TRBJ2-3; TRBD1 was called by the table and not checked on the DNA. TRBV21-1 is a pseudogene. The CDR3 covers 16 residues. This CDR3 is CASSKERTGGSNTQYF. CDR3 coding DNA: TGTGCCAGCAGCAAAGAAAGGACAGGGGGCTCGAATACGCAGTATTTT.

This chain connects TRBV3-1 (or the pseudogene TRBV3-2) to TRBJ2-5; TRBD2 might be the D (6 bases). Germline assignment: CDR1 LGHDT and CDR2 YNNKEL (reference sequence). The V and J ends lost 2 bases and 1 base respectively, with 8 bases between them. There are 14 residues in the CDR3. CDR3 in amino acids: CASSQRTIQETQYF. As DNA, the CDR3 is TGTGCCAGCAGCCAAAGGACTATCCAAGAGACCCAGTACTTC.